This TCR beta chain appears in the sequencing data of a study of shared clonotypes between healthy human individuals. Germline V CDR1 and CDR2: KGHSH, LQKENI. The CDR3 runs to 13 residues. V shed 2 bases and J shed 2 bases, with 6 bases lying between them. Libraries were prepared by immunoSEQ multiplex PCR; TCRdb keeps only in-frame clonotypes and omits some of them. The table lists roughly 1.4 million clones, approximately 98.5% of them singletons, with 0.36% in the top ten. The receptor's source is a man aged 25 to 40 in good health. Sequencing input: naive CD4+ T cells sorted from blood. Subset here: CD45RA+ positively selected. The chain employs TRBV18 and TRBJ2-5, with no clear D. The CDR3 DNA follows: TGTGCCAGCTCACCAAACAGACAAGAGACCCAGTACTTC. This translates into CASSPNRQETQYF.